This T cell receptor (beta chain) was sequenced in a study of early T cells in non-severe SARS-CoV-2 infection. Only a few counts were recorded for this clonotype. cDNA molecules, individually, were tagged with unique molecular identifiers. TCRdb called the 5' RACE reads again in MiXCR, with one record for every CDR3 protein. The repertoire includes some 100,000 distinct CDR3 sequences, roughly 14% of them detected once, and under 0.75% sits in the top ten. Trimming cost V 4 bases and J 4 bases; bases outside gene matches: 3. The V gene's germline CDR1 is SGHTA and CDR2 FQGNSA. This CDR3 contains 15 residues.

The rearrangement uses TRBV7-2 and TRBJ2-1; 11 positions match TRBD2. The clonotype comes from an adult who was a healthcare worker with PCR-confirmed SARS-CoV-2 infection or an uninfected control (not recorded which). Sequenced sample: whole blood. The CDR3 coding sequence is TGTGCCAGCAGCTACACTAGCGGGGGATACAATGAGCAGTTCTTC. Protein product: CASSYTSGGYNEQFF.